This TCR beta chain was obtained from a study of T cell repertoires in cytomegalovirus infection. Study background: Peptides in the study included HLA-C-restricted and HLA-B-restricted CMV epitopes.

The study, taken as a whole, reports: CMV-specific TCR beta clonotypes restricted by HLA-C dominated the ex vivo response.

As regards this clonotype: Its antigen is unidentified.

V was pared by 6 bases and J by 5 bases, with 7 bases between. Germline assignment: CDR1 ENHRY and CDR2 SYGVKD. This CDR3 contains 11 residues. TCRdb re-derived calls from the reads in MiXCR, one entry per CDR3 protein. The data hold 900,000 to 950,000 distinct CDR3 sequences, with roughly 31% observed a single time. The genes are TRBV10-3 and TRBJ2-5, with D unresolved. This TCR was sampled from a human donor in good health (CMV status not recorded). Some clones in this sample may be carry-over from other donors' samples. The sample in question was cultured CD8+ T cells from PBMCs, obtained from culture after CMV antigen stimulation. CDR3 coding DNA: TGTGCCATCAGGACGCTGGAGACCCAGTACTTC. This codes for CAIRTLETQYF.